What follows is one T cell receptor beta chain and its context. Its target is not known. Every donor was a healthy person donating bone marrow. These data belong to a study of cytomegalovirus exposure and HLA in healthy donors. The length of the CDR3 is 17 residues. The germline V and J ends were trimmed by 1 base and 4 bases, with 19 bases remaining between them. The germline gives CDR1 SNHLY, CDR2 FYNNEI. Study-wide results and caveats: Later analysis reportedly placed an Asian-associated ancestry cluster below the roughly 640-donor mean in N-insertions. Reports indicated that the classifier achieved high specificity and sensitivity in diagnosing cytomegalovirus status. Rarity characterized most TCR sequences, yet some public TCRs appeared in many donors.

PCR was performed using 60 Vbeta and 13 Jbeta primers. TCRdb's table, derived via immunoSEQ multiplex PCR, lists solely in-frame clones and lacks some. This sample has approximately 140,000 clones; about three quarters occur once, and the top ten carry roughly 14%. This clonotype was obtained from a human donor in good health. Source material: PBMCs. This chain connects TRBV2 to TRBJ1-1; weak D call: TRBD1 (6 bases). CDR3 residues: CASSEVGAIYPGTEAFF. The DNA of the CDR3 is TGTGCCAGCAGTGAAGTGGGGGCAATTTATCCTGGCACTGAAGCTTTCTTT.